These 31 T cell receptor beta chains came from one sample sequenced in a study of control samples from healthy donors and cancer patients. TCRdb keeps only in-frame clones here, not all; method: immunoSEQ multiplex PCR. This table has some 130,000 clones, approximately 90% appearing once. What was sequenced was blood. The receptors originated from a man aged 18-30 years in good health.

The count of this clone is one. V is TRBV7-2 and J is TRBJ1-2; TRBD1 aligns across 7 bases. With 2 bases clipped from V and 2 bases from J, the junction kept 11 bases outside the gene matches. CDR3 length: 17 residues. Per the germline V gene, CDR1 is SGHTA and CDR2 is FQGNSA. CDR3 nucleotide sequence: TGTGCCAGCAGCTTATGGGGAGGGGGCTCACCGAACTATGGCTACACCTTC. Translated, it gives CASSLWGGGSPNYGYTF. The full variable domain, completed using reference TRBV7-2 and TRBJ1-2, is GAGVSQSPSNKVTEKGKDVELRCDPISGHTALYWYRQSLGQGLEFLIYFQGNSAPDKSGLPSDRFSAERTGGSVSTLTIQRTQQEDSAVYLCASSLWGGGSPNYGYTFGSGTRLTVV.

The chain combines TRBV6-5 with TRBJ2-3, with D maybe TRBD2 (6 bases). Trimming stripped 0 bases from V and 0 bases from J, with 7 bases between. This CDR3 has 15 amino acids. From germline, CDR1 is MNHEY and CDR2 SVGAGI. The CDR3, as DNA: TGTGCCAGCAGTTACTCTGGGACTAGCACAGATACGCAGTATTTT. Its translation: CASSYSGTSTDTQYF.

The genes are TRBV18 and TRBJ2-5; D remains ambiguous. CDR1 and CDR2 from the germline V gene are KGHSH and LQKENI. The CDR3 contains 13 residues. The V end lost 5 bases, the J end lost 0 bases, and 7 bases lay between the germline ends. The CDR3 loop is CASSDGHQETQYF. CDR3 coding DNA: TGTGCCAGCTCAGACGGGCACCAAGAGACCCAGTACTTC. The full variable domain, completed using reference TRBV18 and TRBJ2-5, is NAGVMQNPRHLVRRRGQEARLRCSPMKGHSHVYWYRQLPEEGLKFMVYLQKENIIDESGMPKERFSAEFPKEGPSILRIQQVVRGDSAAYFCASSDGHQETQYFGPGTRLLVL.

CDR3 region: CASQPPASGANVLTF. The CDR3 DNA reads TGTGCCAGCCAACCCCCTGCCTCTGGGGCCAACGTCCTGACTTTC. The rearrangement joins TRBV5-6 to TRBJ2-6, with D unclear. The CDR3 is 15 amino acids. The V end lost 7 bases, the J end lost 0 bases, and 11 bases lay between the germline ends. Germline V gene lookup returns CDR1 SGHDT and CDR2 YYEEEE.

The rearrangement uses TRBV28 and TRBJ1-4; no clear D gene. The CDR3 is made up of 17 amino acids. CDR1 and CDR2 (germline): MDHEN, SYDVKM. V was pared by 2 bases and J by 0 bases, with 13 bases between. CDR3 protein: CASSLPGRVATNEKLFF. In nucleotides, the CDR3 is TGTGCCAGCAGTTTACCCGGTCGCGTCGCAACTAATGAAAAACTGTTTTTT.

This chain connects TRBV7-9 to TRBJ2-3, with D perhaps TRBD2 (6 bases). The CDR3 loop spans 14 amino acids. The germline V gene has CDR1 SEHNR and CDR2 FQNEAQ (reference sequence). V shed 4 bases and J shed 0 bases, with 8 bases lying between them. The CDR3 DNA follows: TGTGCCAGCAGCTGGAGCGGGAGCACAGATACGCAGTATTTT. As protein: CASSWSGSTDTQYF.

The V call is TRBV5-1, the J call TRBJ2-1; weak D call: TRBD2 (5 bases). This CDR3 has 14 amino acids. V dropped 4 bases and J dropped 8 bases, with 16 bases sitting between them. The germline CDR1 and CDR2 sequences are SGHRS and YFSETQ. CDR3 amino acids: CASSPLFGVDEQFF. In DNA, the CDR3 is TGCGCCAGCAGCCCCCTCTTCGGGGTAGATGAGCAGTTCTTC.

V is TRBV3-1 (or the pseudogene TRBV3-2) and J is TRBJ2-1; the D gene is possibly TRBD2 (5 bases). The CDR3 consists of 15 residues. CDR1 and CDR2 (germline): LGHDT, YNNKEL (reference sequence). Trimming cost V 1 base and J 3 bases, with 10 bases left between them. CDR3 residues: CASSQAKRSYNEQFF. CDR3 DNA: TGTGCCAGCAGCCAAGCCAAGCGGAGCTACAATGAGCAGTTCTTC.

This clone was observed a few times. The CDR3 protein is CASSDNPTVRPQHF. CDR3 DNA: TGTGCCAGCAGTGACAACCCGACGGTCCGGCCCCAGCATTTT. The rearrangement joins TRBV2 to TRBJ1-5; no firm D call. V was pared by 3 bases and J by 9 bases, with 15 bases between. There are 14 residues in the CDR3. Germline CDR1 and CDR2: SNHLY and FYNNEI.

This chain links TRBV18 with TRBJ1-1; 11 positions match TRBD1. The CDR3 spans 14 residues. Unmatched junction bases numbered 3, after V lost 3 bases and J lost 6 bases. The germline V gene has CDR1 KGHSH and CDR2 LQKENI. CDR3 coding DNA: TGTGCCAGCTCACCCGGACAGGGGGCTTCTGAAGCTTTCTTT. Encoded protein: CASSPGQGASEAFF.

The rearrangement joins TRBV5-1 to TRBJ2-2, with 8 bases identical to TRBD2. Trimming took 2 bases from V and 5 from J; bases not matched to a gene: 8. The germline V gene has CDR1 SGHRS and CDR2 YFSETQ. The CDR3 is 16 residues long. The DNA for the CDR3 is TGCGCCAGCAGCTTAACCCCGGGACTAGTAACCGGGGAGCTGTTTTTT. Amino acid sequence: CASSLTPGLVTGELFF.

This sequence joins TRBV10-3 and TRBJ1-1, with TRBD1 as a possible D gene (5 bases). Trimming shortened V by 0 bases and J by 10 bases, and 9 bases separated the two germline ends. The CDR3 sequence is 12 residues long. Germline CDR1 ENHRY, CDR2 SYGVKD. This CDR3 is CAISESDGGAFF. CDR3 sequence (DNA): TGTGCCATCAGTGAGTCAGATGGGGGAGCTTTCTTT.

The chain combines TRBV24-1 with TRBJ2-5; D gene unclear. The CDR3 is 13 amino acids. Germline assignment: CDR1 KGHDR and CDR2 SFDVKD. With 5 bases removed from V and 2 bases from J, the gap between germline ends came to 8 bases. The CDR3, as DNA: TGTGCCACCAGTGTTGGACCGCAAGAGACCCAGTACTTC. As protein: CATSVGPQETQYF.

The rearrangement links TRBV30 to TRBJ2-1, with D possibly being TRBD2 (6 bases). Trimming took 1 base from V and 2 from J, leaving 9 bases between them. CDR3 length: 14 residues. Per germline, CDR1 GTSNPN and CDR2 SVGIG (reference sequence). The CDR3 DNA follows: TGTGCCTGGAGTGGCGGGGCGCCCTACAATGAGCAGTTCTTC. Protein: CAWSGGAPYNEQFF.

The chain uses TRBV28 and TRBJ1-3, with 12 bases identical to TRBD1. Trimming took 6 bases from V and 4 from J; bases not matched to a gene: 10. This CDR3 comprises 17 residues. Germline CDR1 and CDR2: MDHEN and SYDVKM. This chain's CDR3 is CASSSRGTGGGGNTIYF. The CDR3 bases are TGTGCCAGCAGCTCCCGAGGGACAGGGGGCGGGGGAAACACCATATATTTT.

The chain couples TRBV18 to TRBJ2-4, with D hard to call. Germline-derived CDR1 and CDR2 are KGHSH and LQKENI. This CDR3 comprises 13 residues. Trimming shortened V by 6 bases and J by 13 bases, and 19 bases separated the two germline ends. DNA for the CDR3: TGTGCCAGCTCCTCAACGAGAGGCGACGTCCAGTACTTC. Amino acid sequence: CASSSTRGDVQYF.

The sample holds one count of this clone. This chain links TRBV18 with TRBJ2-2; the D gene is possibly TRBD2 (6 bases). The germline V gene has CDR1 KGHSH and CDR2 LQKENI. V shed 2 bases and J shed 1 base, with 8 bases lying between them. The CDR3 is 15 amino acids. CDR3 amino acids: CASSPGSGNTGELFF. DNA for the CDR3: TGTGCCAGCTCACCAGGTAGCGGGAACACCGGGGAGCTGTTTTTT.

The V and J genes are TRBV28 and TRBJ1-2, with D possibly matching TRBD1 (6 bases). Trimming pared 6 bases from V and 8 bases from J, leaving 19 bases between. CDR3 size: 14 residues. CDR1 MDHEN and CDR2 SYDVKM come from the germline V gene. The DNA of the CDR3 is TGTGCCAGCAGGGAATACAGGGTTAGACGGGGCTACACCTTC. Its protein is CASREYRVRRGYTF.

J is TRBJ2-2 and V is TRBV29-1; 8 positions match TRBD1. Germline V lookup: CDR1 SQVTM, CDR2 ANQGSEA. The V gene end was trimmed by 6 bases and the J gene end by 0 bases; junction bases not matched to a gene: 3. The CDR3 totals 14 residues. The CDR3 region is CSVGQGPNTGELFF. The CDR3 DNA reads TGCAGCGTCGGACAGGGCCCGAACACCGGGGAGCTGTTTTTT.

The V gene is TRBV3-1 (or the pseudogene TRBV3-2), the J gene TRBJ2-1; 7 nucleotides align to TRBD1. J gave up 8 bases and V 2 bases, and 24 bases lay outside the gene matches. The CDR3 has 20 amino acids. CDR1 LGHDT and CDR2 YNNKEL come from the germline V gene (reference sequence). As DNA, the CDR3 is TGTGCCAGCAGCCAAAGGTCCGGGGCGGGCCCCAAAATTCAGGGGGATGAGCAGTTCTTC. The encoded protein is CASSQRSGAGPKIQGDEQFF.

The chain carries TRBV7-9 and TRBJ2-1; TRBD1 might be the D (5 bases). Trimming pared 4 bases from V and 4 bases from J, leaving 11 bases between. Per germline, CDR1 SEHNR and CDR2 FQNEAQ (reference sequence). This CDR3 contains 14 residues. The CDR3 bases are TGTGCCAGCAGCTCTATGGACACGTACAATGAGCAGTTCTTC. This translates into CASSSMDTYNEQFF.

V gene TRBV28 combines with J gene TRBJ2-7; 8 nucleotides line up with TRBD2. Germline CDR1 is MDHEN and CDR2 is SYDVKM. This CDR3 is built from 15 residues. V gave up 5 bases and J gave up 2 bases; unmatched junction bases: 8. The CDR3 reads CASSTVAGRTYEQYF. The DNA for the CDR3 is TGTGCCAGCAGTACGGTAGCGGGGAGGACCTACGAGCAGTACTTC.

The chain combines TRBV5-4 with TRBJ2-7; 7 bases match TRBD1. The germline V gene encodes CDR1 SGHNT and CDR2 YYREEE (reference sequence). There are 13 residues in the CDR3. Trimming at V came to 0 bases and at J to 3 bases, leaving 0 bases not matched to a gene. The CDR3 DNA reads as TGTGCCAGCAGCTTGGGGACAGGCTACGAGCAGTACTTC. Protein sequence: CASSLGTGYEQYF.

This chain joins TRBV27 and TRBJ1-6; the D is unclear. Trimming pared 5 bases from V and 4 bases from J, leaving 9 bases between. Looked up from germline, CDR1 is MNHEY and CDR2 is SMNVEV (reference sequence). The CDR3 sequence is 14 residues long. The CDR3 region has the DNA TGTGCCAGCAGTCGCCACCCTTATAATTCACCCCTCCACTTT. It encodes CASSRHPYNSPLHF.

V is TRBV5-4 and J is TRBJ1-5; D unclear. The V gene lost 2 bases and the J gene lost 0 bases, with 3 bases spanning the gap. Germline assignment: CDR1 SGHNT and CDR2 YYREEE (reference sequence). The CDR3 is made up of 13 amino acids. CDR3 nucleotides: TGTGCCAGCAGCTTTGGTAGCAATCAGCCCCAGCATTTT. Encoded protein: CASSFGSNQPQHF.

This chain links TRBV19 with TRBJ1-5; no definite D call. CDR1 is LNHDA and CDR2 is SQIVND in the germline V gene (reference sequence). The CDR3 has 13 residues. V lost 0 bases, J lost 8 bases, and 8 bases lay in between. The CDR3 nucleotides are TGTGCCAGTAGTATAGAGTCCGCAAAGCCCCAGCATTTT. Translating gives CASSIESAKPQHF.

This clone has a single count. The gene calls are TRBV5-1 and TRBJ1-1; a possible D gene is TRBD1 (6 bases). Trimming took off 0 bases at V and 3 bases at J, with 6 bases between the two ends. The CDR3 runs to 13 residues. The germline V gene encodes CDR1 SGHRS and CDR2 YFSETQ. As DNA, the CDR3 is TGCGCCAGCAGCTTGGCAGGGGACACTGAAGCTTTCTTT. This gives the protein CASSLAGDTEAFF.

This chain links TRBV5-6 with TRBJ1-2; D unclear. V was shortened by 1 base and J by 7 bases, with 14 bases between the two germline ends. The CDR3 has 14 residues. Per germline, CDR1 SGHDT and CDR2 YYEEEE. Here the CDR3 DNA reads TGTGCCAGCAGCTTGTTCGCCAAGGGCGTTGGCTACACCTTC. As protein: CASSLFAKGVGYTF.

This sequence joins TRBV10-2 and TRBJ1-2; D possibly corresponds to TRBD1 (5 bases). V dropped 8 bases and J dropped 0 bases, with 13 bases sitting between them. CDR3 length: 14 amino acids. The germline V gene has CDR1 WSHSY and CDR2 SAAADI. The CDR3 DNA follows: TGCGCCAGCCAGGTGGCAGGGCCTAACTATGGCTACACCTTC. Residues: CASQVAGPNYGYTF.

This chain uses TRBV29-1 with TRBJ2-1, with TRBD1 matching over 8 bases. CDR1 and CDR2 from the germline V gene are SQVTM and ANQGSEA. Losses at the gene ends were 4 bases for V and 6 bases for J; bases not matched to a gene: 5. CDR3 length equals 13 residues. CDR3 coding DNA: TGCAGCGTTGGACAGGGGATAGGCAATGAGCAGTTCTTC. Residues: CSVGQGIGNEQFF.

The rearrangement links TRBV30 to TRBJ1-6, with a possible D match to TRBD1 (5 bases). The CDR3 sequence is 15 residues long. Germline-derived CDR1 and CDR2 are GTSNPN and SVGIG (reference sequence). Trimming removed 0 bases from V and 10 bases from J, with 16 bases in between. CDR3 coding DNA: TGTGCCTGGAGTGTTCCCTCACAGGTAGGGTCACCCCTCCACTTT. It encodes CAWSVPSQVGSPLHF.